This is a list of T cell receptor beta chains from one sample in a study of control samples from healthy donors and cancer patients. This table comes from immunoSEQ multiplex PCR, and its TCRdb copy is limited to in-frame clones, with some not included. The table lists around 95,000 clones, roughly 87% of them singletons. Specimen: blood. These receptors all stem from a woman between 45 and 65 years old in good health. Each CDR3 is given with its conserved first and last residue. A D gene is named only where the DNA matches it firmly. Some rows have no size entry. The others give once, few or many, or a class for an expanded clone.

j_gene | v_gene | d_gene | abundance | len | CDR3nt | CDR3aa
TRBJ2-1 | TRBV18 | NA | NA | 16 | TGTGCCAGCTCACCACGTTTGGGTTTGGTGGGGAATGAGCAGTTCTTC | CASSPRLGLVGNEQFF
TRBJ1-6 | TRBV6-6 | NA | few | 15 | TGTGCCAGCAGTTACGACCGGGGGGCCGGGTCACCCCTCCACTTT | CASSYDRGAGSPLHF
TRBJ1-6 | TRBV6-5 | TRBD1 | NA | 16 | TGTGCCAGCAGTTACGGCAGGGGACAGTATAATTCACCCCTCCACTTT | CASSYGRGQYNSPLHF
TRBJ1-4 | TRBV7-2 | NA | NA | 14 | TGTGCCAGCAGCTTCGGACAGTCTAATGAAAAACTGTTTTTT | CASSFGQSNEKLFF
TRBJ1-5 | TRBV7-9 | NA | NA | 14 | TGTGCCAGCAGCTTGAGTGGAAGCGGTCAGCCCCAGCATTTT | CASSLSGSGQPQHF
TRBJ2-3 | TRBV4-1 | NA | NA | 12 | TGCGCCAGCAGCCGCGAAGGGGATACGCAGTATTTT | CASSREGDTQYF
TRBJ2-3 | TRBV19 | TRBD1 | many | 14 | TGTGCCAGTAGTATCCCCGACAGGGTGGATACGCAGTATTTT | CASSIPDRVDTQYF
TRBJ1-1 | TRBV18 | NA | NA | 14 | TGTGCCAGCTCTCAGGGCAGATCAAACACTGAAGCTTTCTTT | CASSQGRSNTEAFF
TRBJ2-5 | TRBV1 | NA | NA | 16 | TGCACCAGCAGCCAAGATCGGGGGGGGCCATCCGACCCTCGGTACTTC | CTSSQDRGGPSDPRYF
TRBJ1-6 | TRBV5-5 | TRBD1 | NA | 14 | TGTGCCAGCAGCCCTGGACAGGACGGTTCACCCCTCCACTTT | CASSPGQDGSPLHF
TRBJ2-3 | TRBV2 | TRBD2 | NA | 12 | TGTGCCAGCAGGGAGACTAGCGGTACGCAGTATTTT | CASRETSGTQYF
TRBJ2-1 | TRBV7-8 | NA | NA | 13 | TGTGCCAGCAGCCCTAACGTGGGGAGTAGGCAGTTCTTC | CASSPNVGSRQFF
TRBJ1-4 | TRBV21-1 | NA | NA | 12 | TGTGCCAGCAGCAGACGGGTAGAAAAACTGTTTTTT | CASSRRVEKLFF
TRBJ2-1 | TRBV10-3 | NA | NA | 14 | TGTGCCATCAGTATGACCTCATTTCGGGATGAGCAGTTCTTC | CAISMTSFRDEQFF
TRBJ1-3 | TRBV7-6 | TRBD1 | NA | 18 | TGTGCCAGCAGCCCAAAGGGACAGGCGGCCCCCTCTGGAAACACCATATATTTT | CASSPKGQAAPSGNTIYF
TRBJ1-1 | TRBV9 | TRBD1 | NA | 15 | TGTGCCAGCAGCGCCGACAGGGTCATGAACACTGAAGCTTTCTTT | CASSADRVMNTEAFF
TRBJ2-7 | TRBV18 | TRBD2 | NA | 13 | TGTGCCAGCTCACTTTCGGGAGGCCACGAGCAGTACTTC | CASSLSGGHEQYF
TRBJ2-3 | TRBV12-3/TRBV12-4 | NA | NA | 13 | TGTGCCAGCAATACTCTTGGGGAGCACACGCAGTATTTT | CASNTLGEHTQYF
TRBJ2-5 | TRBV14 | TRBD2 | NA | 16 | TGTGCCAGCAGCCAAGATTATCTGGCGGGAGTGGAGACCCAGTACTTC | CASSQDYLAGVETQYF
TRBJ1-6 | TRBV6-4 | TRBD1 | NA | 15 | TGTGCCAGCAGTGACAGGGGGCTAGGGAATTCACCCCTCCACTTT | CASSDRGLGNSPLHF
TRBJ2-2 | TRBV7-9 | TRBD2 | NA | 16 | TGTGCCAGCAGCTATACTAGCGGGACCTCAGGCGGGGAGCTGTTTTTT | CASSYTSGTSGGELFF
TRBJ2-5 | TRBV4-3 | NA | NA | 13 | TGCGCCAGCAGCCACCTCAAGGGGGAGACCCAGTACTTC | CASSHLKGETQYF
TRBJ2-1 | TRBV19 | TRBD1 | NA | 15 | TGTGCCAGTAGTATGGGACAGGGGGCGGTGGATGAGCAGTTCTTC | CASSMGQGAVDEQFF
TRBJ2-2 | TRBV5-1 | NA | once | 15 | TGCGCCAGCAGCTTGGGGGAGGCCCCCACCGGGGAGCTGTTTTTT | CASSLGEAPTGELFF
TRBJ1-4 | TRBV29-1 | TRBD1 | once | 14 | TGCAGCGGGGCAACAGGGGGAGGCGGCGAAAAACTGTTTTTT | CSGATGGGGEKLFF
TRBJ2-1 | TRBV18 | TRBD1 | NA | 16 | TGTGCCAGCTCACCCCGGACAGGGAGCTCCTACAATGAGCAGTTCTTC | CASSPRTGSSYNEQFF
TRBJ1-6 | TRBV18 | NA | NA | 13 | TGTGCCAGCTCACCACAGGAGCATGGGACCCTCCACTTT | CASSPQEHGTLHF
TRBJ1-1 | TRBV30 | TRBD1 | NA | 15 | TGTGCCTGGACCGCCAGGGGGCTTCGGTACACTGAAGCTTTCTTT | CAWTARGLRYTEAFF
TRBJ2-2 | TRBV5-6 | TRBD2 | NA | 17 | TGTGCCAGCAGCAATAGGAAGGCTAGCGGGAGTAAGAGGGAGCTGTTTTTT | CASSNRKASGSKRELFF